The rows below give T cell receptor beta chains drawn from one sample of a study of regulatory T cells in long-lasting Graves disease. TCRdb itself ran the multiplex PCR reads through MiXCR, one entry per CDR3 protein. The table includes around 500,000 distinct CDR3 sequences, roughly 12% detected once. This sample also appeared in a second study, on T cells in Graves' hyperthyroidism and ophthalmopathy.

The source material was peripheral blood mononuclear cells (PBMCs), sampled at new diagnosis, from a patient treated with antithyroid drugs. Receptor source: a young man with Graves disease. Both conserved end residues are part of each CDR3. The D gene is left open where the match is weak. Size values are once, few and many counts, or a class for expanded clones, and some rows have none.

abundance: few; d_gene: NA; j_gene: TRBJ2-7; v_gene: TRBV20-1; CDR3aa: CSARDKHLYEQYF; CDR3nt: TGCAGTGCTAGAGATAAGCACCTCTACGAGCAGTACTTC
abundance: many; d_gene: NA; j_gene: TRBJ2-5; v_gene: TRBV7-3; CDR3aa: CASSFGNRETQYF; CDR3nt: TGTGCCAGCAGCTTCGGTAACCGGGAGACCCAGTACTTC
abundance: many; d_gene: NA; j_gene: TRBJ1-1; v_gene: TRBV6-1; CDR3aa: CASSEWGNTEAFF; CDR3nt: TGTGCCAGCAGTGAGTGGGGGAACACTGAAGCTTTCTTT
abundance: NA; d_gene: TRBD1; j_gene: TRBJ1-6; v_gene: TRBV27; CDR3aa: CASSASRGTRESPLHF; CDR3nt: TGTGCCAGCAGTGCCAGCAGGGGGACGAGAGAGTCACCCCTCCACTTT
abundance: many; d_gene: NA; j_gene: TRBJ2-1; v_gene: TRBV29-1; CDR3aa: CSSESGYYNEQFF; CDR3nt: TGCAGCTCCGAAAGCGGGTACTACAATGAGCAGTTCTTC
abundance: many; d_gene: NA; j_gene: TRBJ2-7; v_gene: TRBV27; CDR3aa: CATPPYHEQYF; CDR3nt: TGTGCCACTCCCCCGTACCACGAGCAGTACTTC
abundance: many; d_gene: NA; j_gene: TRBJ1-1; v_gene: TRBV3-1; CDR3aa: CASSRNPLTQNTEAFF; CDR3nt: TGTGCCAGCAGCCGGAACCCCTTGACCCAGAACACTGAAGCTTTCTTT
abundance: many; d_gene: TRBD2; j_gene: TRBJ2-7; v_gene: TRBV15; CDR3aa: CATSRERLAGNSYEQYF; CDR3nt: TGTGCCACCAGCAGAGAAAGACTAGCGGGTAACTCCTACGAGCAGTACTTC
abundance: many; d_gene: NA; j_gene: TRBJ1-5; v_gene: TRBV2; CDR3aa: CASSGSYNLHF; CDR3nt: TGTGCCAGCAGTGGTTCCTACAATCTGCATTTT
abundance: few; d_gene: NA; j_gene: TRBJ2-4; v_gene: TRBV30; CDR3aa: CAWSRRTYGEAKNIQYF; CDR3nt: TGTGCCTGGAGTCGTCGTACGTATGGGGAAGCCAAAAACATTCAGTACTTC
abundance: NA; d_gene: TRBD2; j_gene: TRBJ2-4; v_gene: TRBV6-1; CDR3aa: CASSTSGSRAKNIQYF; CDR3nt: TGTGCCAGCAGTACTAGCGGGAGTAGGGCCAAAAACATTCAGTACTTC